Included here is one T cell receptor (beta chain) sequence, with context. Its antigen remains unidentified. A second PCR, run for roughly 6 to 11 cycles, used a sample-barcoded 5' primer plus a J-beta primer mix. One entry per CDR3 protein results from TCRdb running MiXCR on the 5' RACE reads. The data hold about 1.4 million distinct CDR3 sequences, with around 55% observed a single time. Every donor provided roughly 10 milliliters of peripheral blood. Each sample yielded at least 6 micrograms of PBMC total RNA. These data are taken from a study of blood T cells in healthy people across ages. General study results and limits: Age brought a roughly linear fall in TCR beta diversity measured per million T cells.

This CDR3 comprises 15 residues. Germline V gives CDR1 MNHNS, CDR2 SASEGT. V lost 0 bases to trimming and J lost 0 bases, with 9 bases between them. The sample taken for sequencing was blood. The J gene is TRBJ2-7, the V gene TRBV6-1; D unclear. The sequence came from a man aged 18 to 30 in good health. The DNA for the CDR3 is TGTGCCAGCAGTGAAGCGGTCAGGAGCTCCTACGAGCAGTACTTC. As protein: CASSEAVRSSYEQYF.